The 3 T cell receptor beta chains listed next were all sequenced from one sample in a study of blood T cells in healthy people across ages. A sample-barcoded 5' primer and a J-beta primer mix were used in a second PCR of roughly 6 to 11 cycles. TCRdb used MiXCR to reprocess the 5' RACE reads, holding one entry per CDR3 protein. The data show 750,000 to 950,000 distinct CDR3 sequences, with 25% to 30% seen just once and around 3% held by the top ten. These data were also reused for a study on T cells of mothers and their children.

The sequencing sample was made of blood. All receptors derive from a boy aged 10-17 years in good health.

This clonotype occurred a few times. The J gene is TRBJ2-5, the V gene TRBV24-1; D not resolved. Germline values: CDR1 KGHDR, CDR2 SFDVKD. This CDR3 comprises 13 residues. The V and J ends lost 3 bases and 2 bases respectively, with 6 bases between them. The CDR3 protein is CATSDLEQETQYF. CDR3 DNA: TGTGCCACCAGTGATCTGGAGCAAGAGACCCAGTACTTC.

The gene calls are TRBV5-1 and TRBJ1-4; D is undetermined. The CDR3 sequence is 16 residues long. CDR1 SGHRS and CDR2 YFSETQ come from the germline V gene. V dropped 4 bases and J dropped 3 bases, with 16 bases sitting between them. The CDR3, as DNA: TGCGCCAGCAGCCGACCAGCGGTGTCGGCTAATGAAAAACTGTTTTTT. It encodes CASSRPAVSANEKLFF. The complete variable domain, with remaining parts taken from reference TRBV5-1 and TRBJ1-4, reads KAGVTQTPRYLIKTRGQQVTLSCSPISGHRSVSWYQQTPGQGLQFLFEYFSETQRNKGNFPGRFSGRQFSNSRSEMNVSTLELGDSALYLCASSRPAVSANEKLFFGSGTQLSVL.

V is TRBV1 and J is TRBJ2-7; the table assigns TRBD2, which was not confirmed against the DNA. TRBV1 is a documented pseudogene. This CDR3 region has 14 residues. The chain's CDR3 is CTSSPSGGTYEQYF. CDR3 in DNA: TGCACCAGCAGCCCTAGCGGGGGAACCTACGAGCAGTACTTC.